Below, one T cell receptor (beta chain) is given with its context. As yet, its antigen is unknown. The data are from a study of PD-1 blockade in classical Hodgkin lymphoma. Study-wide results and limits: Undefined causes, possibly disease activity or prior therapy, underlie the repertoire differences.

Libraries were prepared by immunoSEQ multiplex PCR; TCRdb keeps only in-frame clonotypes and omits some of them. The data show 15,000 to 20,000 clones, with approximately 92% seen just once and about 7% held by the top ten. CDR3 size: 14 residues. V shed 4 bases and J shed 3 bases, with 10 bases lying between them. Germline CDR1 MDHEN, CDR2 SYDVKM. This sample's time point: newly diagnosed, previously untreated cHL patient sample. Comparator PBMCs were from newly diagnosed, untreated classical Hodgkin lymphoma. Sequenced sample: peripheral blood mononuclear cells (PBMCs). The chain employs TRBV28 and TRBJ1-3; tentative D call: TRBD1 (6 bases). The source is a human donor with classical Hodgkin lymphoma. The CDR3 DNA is TGTGCCAGCAGTTCCTCAGGGGTTGGAAACACCATATATTTT. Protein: CASSSSGVGNTIYF.